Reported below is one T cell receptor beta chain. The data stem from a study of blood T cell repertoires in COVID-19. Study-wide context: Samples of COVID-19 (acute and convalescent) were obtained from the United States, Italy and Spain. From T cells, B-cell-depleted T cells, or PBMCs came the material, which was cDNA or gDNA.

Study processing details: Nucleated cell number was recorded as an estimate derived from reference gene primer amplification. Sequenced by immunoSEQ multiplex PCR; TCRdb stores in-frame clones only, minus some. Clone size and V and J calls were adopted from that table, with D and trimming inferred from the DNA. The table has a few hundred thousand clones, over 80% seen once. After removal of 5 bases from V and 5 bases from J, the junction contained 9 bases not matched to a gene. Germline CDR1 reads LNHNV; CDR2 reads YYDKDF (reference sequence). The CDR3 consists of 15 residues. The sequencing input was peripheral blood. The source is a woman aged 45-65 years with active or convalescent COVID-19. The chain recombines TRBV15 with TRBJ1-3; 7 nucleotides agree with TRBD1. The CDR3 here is CATSQPETGRNTIYF. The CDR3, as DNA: TGTGCCACCAGCCAACCAGAGACAGGGAGAAACACCATATATTTT. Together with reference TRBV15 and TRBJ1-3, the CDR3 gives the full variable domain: DAMVIQNPRYQVTQFGKPVTLSCSQTLNHNVMYWYQQKSSQAPKLLFHYYDKDFNNEADTPDNFQSRRPNTSFCFLDIRSPGLGDTAMYLCATSQPETGRNTIYFGEGSWLTVV.